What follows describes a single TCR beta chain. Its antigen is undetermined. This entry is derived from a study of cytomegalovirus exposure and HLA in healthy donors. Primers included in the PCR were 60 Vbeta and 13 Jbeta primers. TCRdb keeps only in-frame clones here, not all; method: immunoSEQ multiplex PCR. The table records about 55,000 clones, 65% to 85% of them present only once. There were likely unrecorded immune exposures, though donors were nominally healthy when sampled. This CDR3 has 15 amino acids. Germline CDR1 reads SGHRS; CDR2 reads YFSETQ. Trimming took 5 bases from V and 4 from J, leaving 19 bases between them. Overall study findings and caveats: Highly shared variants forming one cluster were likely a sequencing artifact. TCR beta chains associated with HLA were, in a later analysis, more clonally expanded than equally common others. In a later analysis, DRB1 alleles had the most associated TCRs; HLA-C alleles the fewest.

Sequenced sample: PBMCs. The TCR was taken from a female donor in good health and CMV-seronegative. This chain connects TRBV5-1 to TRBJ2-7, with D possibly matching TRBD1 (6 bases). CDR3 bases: TGCGCCAGCAGTAAACCGACAGGAACAACTTACGAGCAGTACTTC. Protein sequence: CASSKPTGTTYEQYF.